This T cell receptor (beta chain) was captured in a study of regulatory T cells in long-lasting Graves disease. General observations from the study: A limited number of samples was an acknowledged limitation. The analysis examined peripheral blood only and excluded thyroid tissue. With persistent disease, TRBV28, TRBJ1-2 and TRBJ2-5 were the favored segments. For persistent Graves' patients, TCR diversity was lower than for newly diagnosed ones.

Time point described: persistent/refractory GD, antithyroid drugs over 5 years with positive TRAb. The TCR library was prepared using RNA isolated from PBMCs. This clonotype turned up a few times. Its antigen is currently unknown. Relying on iRepertoire HTBI primers and Arm-PCR of CDR3 regions, the team built TCR beta libraries. One entry per CDR3 protein, called by TCRdb with MiXCR from the multiplex PCR reads. Among 700,000 or so distinct CDR3 sequences, 25% to 30% were seen once, and the ten largest hold roughly 40%. Trimming took off 5 bases at V and 7 bases at J, with 21 bases between the two ends. Germline-derived CDR1 and CDR2 are MNHNS and SASEGT. This CDR3 contains 16 residues.

This clonotype was sampled from a female donor with Graves disease. This chain joins TRBV6-1 and TRBJ1-5, with D possibly matching TRBD1 (5 bases). The sample was peripheral blood mononuclear cells (PBMCs), taken when the disease was refractory, from a patient treated with antithyroid drugs. CDR3 nucleotides: TGTGCCAGCAGTCAGACGGACATCATTTTCGAGCAGCCCCAGCATTTT. Residues: CASSQTDIIFEQPQHF.